This T cell receptor beta chain was sequenced in a study of cytomegalovirus exposure and HLA in healthy donors. The PCR used 60 Vbeta and 13 Jbeta primers. Data came from immunoSEQ multiplex PCR; TCRdb stores just in-frame clones and leaves some out. The specimen's table records 40,000 to 55,000 clones. From germline, CDR1 is SGHRS and CDR2 YFSETQ. The V end lost 0 bases, the J end lost 8 bases, and 11 bases lay between the germline ends. The CDR3 sequence is 14 residues long. The V call is TRBV5-1, the J call TRBJ1-4, with unresolved D. Sequences were obtained from PBMCs. This sequence was found in a male donor in good health and CMV-seropositive. The CDR3 is CASSLEVAGEKLFF. The DNA of the CDR3 is TGCGCCAGCAGCTTGGAGGTAGCGGGGGAAAAACTGTTTTTT. The full variable domain, in which reference TRBV5-1 and TRBJ1-4 provide the parts outside the CDR3, is KAGVTQTPRYLIKTRGQQVTLSCSPISGHRSVSWYQQTPGQGLQFLFEYFSETQRNKGNFPGRFSGRQFSNSRSEMNVSTLELGDSALYLCASSLEVAGEKLFFGSGTQLSVL.